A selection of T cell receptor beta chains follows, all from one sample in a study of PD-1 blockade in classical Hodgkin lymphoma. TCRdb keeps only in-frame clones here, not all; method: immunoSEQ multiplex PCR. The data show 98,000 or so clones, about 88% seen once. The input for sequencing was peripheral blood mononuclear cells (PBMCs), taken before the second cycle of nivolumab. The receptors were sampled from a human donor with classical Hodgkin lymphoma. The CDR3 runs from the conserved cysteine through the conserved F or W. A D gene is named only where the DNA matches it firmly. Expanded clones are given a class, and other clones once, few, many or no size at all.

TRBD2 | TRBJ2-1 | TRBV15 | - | CATSRGGGRSNEQFF | TGTGCCACCAGCAGAGGGGGCGGGAGGTCCAATGAGCAGTTCTTC
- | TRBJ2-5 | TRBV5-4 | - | CASSLYRGSGEETQYF | TGTGCCAGCAGCTTGTACCGGGGCTCGGGAGAGGAGACCCAGTACTTC
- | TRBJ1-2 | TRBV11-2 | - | CASSSSGNYGYTF | TGTGCCAGCAGCTCGTCGGGGAACTATGGCTACACCTTC
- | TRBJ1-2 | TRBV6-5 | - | CASSYSSVGGRYGYTF | TGTGCCAGCAGTTACTCGAGTGTAGGGGGACGGTATGGCTACACCTTC
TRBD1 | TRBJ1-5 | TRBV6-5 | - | CASSYSTGPNQPQHF | TGTGCCAGCAGTTACTCGACAGGGCCCAATCAGCCCCAGCATTTT
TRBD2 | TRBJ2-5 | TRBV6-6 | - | CASSLPSGSIETQYF | TGTGCCAGCAGTTTACCTAGCGGGAGTATAGAGACCCAGTACTTC
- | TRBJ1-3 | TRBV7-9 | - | CASSLQGGNTIYF | TGTGCCAGCAGCCTGCAGGGCGGCAACACCATATATTTT
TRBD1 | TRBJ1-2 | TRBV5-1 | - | CASSLEVWAGGTYGYTF | TGCGCCAGCAGCTTGGAGGTGTGGGCAGGGGGAACATATGGCTACACCTTC
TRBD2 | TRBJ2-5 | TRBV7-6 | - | CASSFSGERETQYF | TGTGCCAGCAGCTTCAGCGGGGAGCGCGAGACCCAGTACTTC
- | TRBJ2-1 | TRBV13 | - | CASSFPGYNEQFF | TGTGCCAGCAGCTTCCCGGGGTACAATGAGCAGTTCTTC
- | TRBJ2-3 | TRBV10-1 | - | CASQGPTDTQYF | TGCGCCAGCCAGGGCCCCACAGATACGCAGTATTTT
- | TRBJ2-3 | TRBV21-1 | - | CASSKEGRDRGTDTQYF | TGTGCCAGCAGCAAAGAGGGCCGGGACAGGGGCACAGATACGCAGTATTTT
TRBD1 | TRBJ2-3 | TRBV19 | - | CASSIKFDRGADTQYF | TGTGCCAGTAGTATAAAGTTCGACAGGGGGGCAGATACGCAGTATTTT
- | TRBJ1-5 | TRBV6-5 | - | CASSYLLGINQPQHF | TGTGCCAGCAGTTACCTCCTAGGCATCAATCAGCCCCAGCATTTT
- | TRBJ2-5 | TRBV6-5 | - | CASSYSGAAYETQYF | TGTGCCAGCAGTTATTCCGGGGCGGCATACGAGACCCAGTACTTC
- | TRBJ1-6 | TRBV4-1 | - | CASSLQHHYSPLHF | TGCGCCAGCAGCCTACAGCATCATTATTCACCCCTCCACTTT
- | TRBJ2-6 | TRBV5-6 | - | CASRPWGRNSGANVLTF | TGTGCCAGCAGGCCCTGGGGACGGAACTCTGGGGCCAACGTCCTGACTTTC
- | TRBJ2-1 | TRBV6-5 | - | CASSYMGEGKQFF | TGTGCCAGCAGTTATATGGGCGAGGGGAAGCAGTTCTTC
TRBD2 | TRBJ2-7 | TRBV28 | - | CASLAGLGEQYF | TGTGCCAGCTTAGCGGGATTGGGCGAGCAGTACTTC
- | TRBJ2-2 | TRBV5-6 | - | CASSPLGTGELFF | TGTGCCAGCAGCCCCTTGGGGACCGGGGAGCTGTTTTTT
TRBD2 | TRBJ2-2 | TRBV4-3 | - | CASSQGLFIAGNTGELFF | TGCGCCAGCAGCCAAGGGCTTTTTATAGCGGGAAACACCGGGGAGCTGTTTTTT
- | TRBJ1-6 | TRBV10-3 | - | CAISNSLTVNSPLHF | TGTGCCATCAGTAACAGTCTAACAGTCAATTCACCCCTCCACTTT
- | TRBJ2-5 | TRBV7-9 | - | CASSLFGLAGETQYF | TGTGCCAGCAGCCTCTTCGGCCTCGCCGGGGAGACCCAGTACTTC
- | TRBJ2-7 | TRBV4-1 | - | CASSQDPRGDLYEQYF | TGCGCCAGCAGCCAAGACCCCAGGGGGGATCTCTACGAGCAGTACTTC
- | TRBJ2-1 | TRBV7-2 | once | CASSPRWRRTKDNEQFF | TGTGCCAGCAGCCCCCGATGGCGTCGGACCAAGGACAATGAGCAGTTCTTC
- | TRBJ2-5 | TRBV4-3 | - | CASSYTRDKRGETQYF | TGCGCCAGCAGCTACACCCGGGACAAGCGGGGAGAGACCCAGTACTTC
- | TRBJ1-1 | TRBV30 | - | CAWRPRNQGLAAFF | TGTGCCTGGAGGCCCCGTAACCAGGGCCTTGCAGCTTTCTTT
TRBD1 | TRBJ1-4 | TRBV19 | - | CASSPGQGYEKLFF | TGTGCCAGTAGTCCGGGACAGGGGTACGAAAAACTGTTTTTT
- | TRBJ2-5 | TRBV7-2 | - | CASSPVFGQETQYF | TGTGCCAGCAGCCCCGTTTTTGGGCAAGAGACCCAGTACTTC
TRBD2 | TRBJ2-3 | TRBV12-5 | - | CASGLEREADTQYF | TGTGCTAGTGGTTTGGAACGGGAGGCTGATACGCAGTATTTT
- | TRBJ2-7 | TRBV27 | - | CASSLLDSRPYEQYF | TGTGCCAGCAGTTTATTGGACAGTAGGCCCTACGAGCAGTACTTC
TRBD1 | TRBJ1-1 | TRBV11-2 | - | CASPRTGRLGMNTEAFF | TGTGCCAGCCCCCGGACAGGGCGGCTGGGAATGAACACTGAAGCTTTCTTT
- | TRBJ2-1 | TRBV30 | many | CAWSPLAGSSYNEQFF | TGTGCCTGGAGCCCCTTGGCGGGGAGCTCCTACAATGAGCAGTTCTTC
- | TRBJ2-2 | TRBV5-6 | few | CASSFVPAGRTGELFF | TGTGCCAGCAGCTTCGTACCGGCGGGCCGCACCGGGGAGCTGTTTTTT
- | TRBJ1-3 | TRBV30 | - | CAWSVGGSGNTIYF | TGTGCCTGGAGTGTCGGAGGGTCTGGAAACACCATATATTTT
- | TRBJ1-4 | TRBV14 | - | CASSPLGPKLFF | TGTGCCAGCAGCCCACTGGGGCCAAAACTGTTTTTT
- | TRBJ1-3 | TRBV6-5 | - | CASRRTVSGNTIYF | TGTGCCAGCAGAAGGACAGTATCAGGAAACACCATATATTTT
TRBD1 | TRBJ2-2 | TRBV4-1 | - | CASQSRQGATGELFF | TGCGCCAGCCAGAGTAGACAGGGGGCGACCGGGGAGCTGTTTTTT
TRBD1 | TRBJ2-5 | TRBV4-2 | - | CASSLTQKNPTGRETQYF | TGTGCCAGCAGCCTTACCCAGAAAAACCCGACAGGGAGAGAGACCCAGTACTTC
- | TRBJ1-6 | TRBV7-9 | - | CASSSRQTLNSPLHF | TGTGCCAGCAGCTCGAGACAGACCCTTAATTCACCCCTCCACTTT
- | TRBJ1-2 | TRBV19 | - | CASSPRHWGYTF | TGTGCCAGTAGTCCCCGACACTGGGGCTACACCTTC